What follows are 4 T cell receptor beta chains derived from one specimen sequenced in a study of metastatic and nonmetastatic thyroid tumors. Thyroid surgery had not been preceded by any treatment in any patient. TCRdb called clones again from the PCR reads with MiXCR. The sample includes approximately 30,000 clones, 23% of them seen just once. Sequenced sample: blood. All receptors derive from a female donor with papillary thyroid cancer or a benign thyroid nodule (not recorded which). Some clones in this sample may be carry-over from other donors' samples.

CDR3 bases: TGTGCCAGCAGCCCGACCCAATCCAGGGGCCAAGAGACCCAGTACTTC. Translation gives CASSPTQSRGQETQYF. The chain links TRBV7-9 to TRBJ2-5; weak D call: TRBD1 (6 bases). Germline CDR1 is SEHNR and CDR2 is FQNEAQ (reference sequence). V was clipped by 5 bases and J by 1 base, with 17 bases between them. CDR3 length equals 16 residues. The full variable domain, rest sourced from reference TRBV7-9 and TRBJ2-5, is DTGVSQNPRHKITKRGQNVTFRCDPISEHNRLYWYRQTLGQGPEFLTYFQNEAQLEKSRLLSDRFSAERPKGSFSTLEIQRTEQGDSAMYLCASSPTQSRGQETQYFGPGTRLLVL.

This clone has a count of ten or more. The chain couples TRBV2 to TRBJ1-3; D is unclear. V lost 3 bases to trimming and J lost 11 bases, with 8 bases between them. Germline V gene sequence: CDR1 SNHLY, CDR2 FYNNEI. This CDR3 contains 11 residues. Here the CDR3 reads CASSESRAIYF. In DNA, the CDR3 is TGTGCCAGCAGTGAGAGCAGAGCCATATATTTT.

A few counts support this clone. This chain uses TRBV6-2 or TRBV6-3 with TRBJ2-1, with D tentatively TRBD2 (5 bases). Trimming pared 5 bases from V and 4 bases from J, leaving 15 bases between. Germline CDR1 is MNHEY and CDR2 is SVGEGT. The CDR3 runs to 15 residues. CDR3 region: CASSPTRGTYNEQFF. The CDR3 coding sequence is TGTGCCAGCAGTCCAACTAGAGGCACATACAATGAGCAGTTCTTC.

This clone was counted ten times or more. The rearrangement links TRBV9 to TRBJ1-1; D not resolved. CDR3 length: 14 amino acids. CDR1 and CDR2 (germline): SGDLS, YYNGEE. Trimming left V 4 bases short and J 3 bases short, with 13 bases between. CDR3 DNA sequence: TGTGCCAGCAGCCCCCCAGGCCCCTACACTGAAGCTTTCTTT. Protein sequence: CASSPPGPYTEAFF.